The entry that follows covers one T cell receptor beta chain sequence. What it binds is unknown. V was shortened by 3 bases and J by 9 bases, with 18 bases between the two germline ends. Germline loops: CDR1 SNHLY, CDR2 FYNNEI. CDR3 length: 14 amino acids. Method: immunoSEQ multiplex PCR; TCRdb's copy keeps in-frame clones and lacks some. The table has 20,000 to 25,000 clones, around 86% seen once. This sample stems from a study of T cells in localized non-small cell lung cancer. Study-level findings and limits: Because researchers sequenced only one region of the tumor, heterogeneity is still possible. Compared with tumor, uninvolved adjacent lung displayed greater T cell clonality, ranking highest overall.

This specimen was PBMCs, taken before any cancer treatment. The clonotype originates from a man aged 35 to 69 with stage II squamous cell lung carcinoma. This sequence joins TRBV2 and TRBJ2-7; tentatively, D is TRBD2 (5 bases). CDR3 bases: TGTGCCAGCAGTGATCGACGGGGTAGCGACGGGCAGTACTTC. It yields the protein CASSDRRGSDGQYF.